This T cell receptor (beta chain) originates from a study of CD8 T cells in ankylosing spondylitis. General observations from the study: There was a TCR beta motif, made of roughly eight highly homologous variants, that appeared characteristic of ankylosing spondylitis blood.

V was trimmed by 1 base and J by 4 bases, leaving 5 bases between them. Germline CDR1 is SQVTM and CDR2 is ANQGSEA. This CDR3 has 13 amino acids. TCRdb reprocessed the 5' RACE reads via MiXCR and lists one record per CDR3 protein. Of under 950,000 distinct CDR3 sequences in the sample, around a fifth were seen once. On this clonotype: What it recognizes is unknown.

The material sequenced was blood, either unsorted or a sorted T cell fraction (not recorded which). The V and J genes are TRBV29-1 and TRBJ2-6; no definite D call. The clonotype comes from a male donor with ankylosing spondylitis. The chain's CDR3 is CSVEVAGANVLTF. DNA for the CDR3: TGCAGCGTTGAAGTGGCCGGGGCCAACGTCCTGACTTTC.